The clone carrying this T cell receptor (beta chain) occurred a few times. TCRdb ran MiXCR on the PCR reads and lists one entry per CDR3 protein. The sample lists fewer than 11,000 distinct CDR3 sequences; roughly three fifths were seen once. CDR3 length: 15 amino acids. V lost 3 bases to trimming and J lost 5 bases; unmatched junction nucleotides: 5. This entry belongs to a study of tumor-infiltrating lymphocytes in oesophageal squamous cell carcinoma. The sequence was collected from a male donor with esophageal squamous cell carcinoma. Specimen: esophageal tumor tissue. The chain joins TRBV12-3 or TRBV12-4 to TRBJ2-1; 9 bases agree with TRBD2. The CDR3 is CASSLVRGGNNEQFF. CDR3 DNA sequence: TGTGCCAGCAGTTTGGTGCGGGGGGGGAACAATGAGCAGTTCTTC.